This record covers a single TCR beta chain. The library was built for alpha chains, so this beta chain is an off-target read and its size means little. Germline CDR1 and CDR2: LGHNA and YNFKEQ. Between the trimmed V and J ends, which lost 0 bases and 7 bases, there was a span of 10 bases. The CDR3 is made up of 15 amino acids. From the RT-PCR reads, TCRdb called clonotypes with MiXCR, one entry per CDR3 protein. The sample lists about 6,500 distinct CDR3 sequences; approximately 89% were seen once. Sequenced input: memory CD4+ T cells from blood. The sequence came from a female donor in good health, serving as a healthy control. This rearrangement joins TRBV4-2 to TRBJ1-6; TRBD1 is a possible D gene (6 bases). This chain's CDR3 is CASSQDYQGNSPLHF. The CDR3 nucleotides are TGTGCCAGCAGCCAAGATTACCAGGGGAATTCACCCCTCCACTTT.